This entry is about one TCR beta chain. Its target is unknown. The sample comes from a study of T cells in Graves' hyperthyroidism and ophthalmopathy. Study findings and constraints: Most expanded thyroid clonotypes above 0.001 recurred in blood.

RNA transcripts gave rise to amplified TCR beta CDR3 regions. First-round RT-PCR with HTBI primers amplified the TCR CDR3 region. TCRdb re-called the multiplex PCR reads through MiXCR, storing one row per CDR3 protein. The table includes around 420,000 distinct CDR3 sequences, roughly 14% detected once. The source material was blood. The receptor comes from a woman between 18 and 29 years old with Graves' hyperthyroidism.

Written as DNA, the CDR3 is TGTGCCAGCAGGCCCCTGGGCGGGACGTCCTACGAGCAGTACTTC. Amino acid sequence: CASRPLGGTSYEQYF. The chain has TRBV27 and TRBJ2-7, with D tentatively TRBD2 (6 bases). V lost 6 bases and J lost 1, with 16 bases in between. The CDR3 loop spans 15 amino acids. Germline assignment: CDR1 MNHEY and CDR2 SMNVEV (reference sequence).